This TCR beta chain emerged from a study of blood T cell repertoires in COVID-19 (TCRdb year 2020). As for the study more broadly: Samples from collaborators originated in the United States, Italy and Spain and spanned both the acute and convalescent phases of COVID-19. The prospective study material was composed of cDNA or gDNA derived from T cells, B-cell-depleted T cells, or PBMCs. The dataset comprised deeply sampled blood TCRbeta repertoires from subjects exposed to, actively infected with, or recovered from COVID-19. The repertoires were made available in a free public database intended to serve as a resource for research on the immune response to SARS-CoV-2. Samples came from the ongoing ImmuneRACE study (first 160 participants) plus 1,254 subjects from 6 global collaborators. A de-identified subject ID, COVID-19 status, age in years and sex were almost always included in the sample metadata. Where available, HLA class I and class II types were obtained from metadata supplied by the sample provider rather than from assay-based typing.

The full study reports these points: The quantity of clinical and demographic metadata differed by source and by participant and was supplied without curation.

The immunoSEQ Assay, a bias-controlled multiplex PCR, was used to amplify TCRbeta CDR3 regions from genomic DNA. The authors' pipeline ran thus. The number of nucleated cells in each sample was estimated from the amplification of reference gene primers within the assay. To quantify the absolute abundance of each unique TCRbeta CDR3 rearrangement, sequence reads were collapsed and filtered. For each sample, productive Simpson clonality was calculated as the square root of Simpson's diversity index over productive rearrangements. TCRdb obtained this table from immuneACCESS and retained in-frame rearrangements with V and J assigned. These tables miss some clones; where compared with another copy, unresolved V genes account for less than half of the shortfall, and the remainder is unexplained. D and trimming come from the DNA, and the V and J calls and clone size come from that table. A total of 150,000 to 200,000 clones appear in this sample, about 80% of them only once. The top ten hold about 8% of the sample.

As concerns this clone: It has no known antigen specificity. No base quality values were provided; no much bigger clone lies one nucleotide off.

CDR1 is given as MNHEY and CDR2 as SVGEGT, both from the germline V gene. Including cysteine and phenylalanine, the CDR3 has 14 amino acids. The only DNA kept is the CDR3, 42 bases in frame from the first base. From V the trimming removes 2 bases and from J it removes 4 bases, while the gene matches leave 2 bases of the junction unaccounted for. Whole blood was collected in K2EDTA tubes by collaborating institutions according to the institutions' own protocols. For TCRbeta analysis, collaborators shipped samples as frozen whole blood, isolated PBMCs, or DNA extracted from either of those sample types.

The sample was peripheral blood. This receptor was identified in a woman in her 70s with acute or convalescent COVID-19. The rearranged segments are TRBV6-2 or TRBV6-3 and TRBJ1-2; TRBD1 agrees with 9 junctional bases. The nucleotide sequence reads TGTGCCAGCAGTTACGGGACAGGGCCCTATGGCTACACCTTC. Its protein reads: CASSYGTGPYGYTF.